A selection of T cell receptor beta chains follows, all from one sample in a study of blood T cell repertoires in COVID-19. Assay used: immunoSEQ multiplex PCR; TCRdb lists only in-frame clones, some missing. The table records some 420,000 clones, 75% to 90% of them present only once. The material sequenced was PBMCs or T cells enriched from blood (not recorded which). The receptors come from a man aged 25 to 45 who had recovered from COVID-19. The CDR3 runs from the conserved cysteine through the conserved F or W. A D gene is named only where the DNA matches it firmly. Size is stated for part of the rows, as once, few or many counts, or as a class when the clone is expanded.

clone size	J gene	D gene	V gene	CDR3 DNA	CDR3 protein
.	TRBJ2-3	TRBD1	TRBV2	TGTGCCAGCAGTAGGCCAAACAGGGGTGGCACAGATACGCAGTATTTT	CASSRPNRGGTDTQYF
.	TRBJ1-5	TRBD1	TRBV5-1	TGCGCCAGCAGCCCCTGGACAGGGTTGGATCAGCCCCAGCATTTT	CASSPWTGLDQPQHF
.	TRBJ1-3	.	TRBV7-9	TGTGCCAGCAGCTTACCTTGGACGAGGGCTGGAAACACCATATATTTT	CASSLPWTRAGNTIYF
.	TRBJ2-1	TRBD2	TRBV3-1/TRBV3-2	TGTGCCAGCAGCCAGGGAACCGGGAGGGAGCAGTTCTTC	CASSQGTGREQFF
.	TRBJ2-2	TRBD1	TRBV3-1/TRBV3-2	TGTGCCAGCAGCCAAGACAGGGGGCAGGGCGGGGAGCTGTTTTTT	CASSQDRGQGGELFF
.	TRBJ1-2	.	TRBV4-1	TGCGCCAGCAAAGGGGCAGGGATCTATGGCTACACCTTC	CASKGAGIYGYTF
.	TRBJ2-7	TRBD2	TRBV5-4	TGTGCCAGCAGCCCCGGGACTAGCGGGGTCGTGCGAGAGCAGTACTTC	CASSPGTSGVVREQYF
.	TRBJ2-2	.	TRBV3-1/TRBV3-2	TGTGCCAGCAGCCAAGATGCCAGCGGACCCGGGGAGCTGTTTTTT	CASSQDASGPGELFF
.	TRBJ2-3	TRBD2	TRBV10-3	TGTGCCATCAGTGATAGAGGGAGGGCCGGAGATACGCAGTATTTT	CAISDRGRAGDTQYF
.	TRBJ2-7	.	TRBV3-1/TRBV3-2	TGTGCCAGCAGCCTTGCCCCGGGCGAGGGCTACGAGCAGTACTTC	CASSLAPGEGYEQYF
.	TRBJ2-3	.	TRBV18	TGTGCCAGCTCAGCCGACAGGAAAGGTACAGATACGCAGTATTTT	CASSADRKGTDTQYF
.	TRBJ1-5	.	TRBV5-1	TGCGCCAGCAGCCCAACGGTAGGGGCGAATCAGCCCCAGCATTTT	CASSPTVGANQPQHF
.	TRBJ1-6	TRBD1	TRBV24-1	TGTGCCACCAGTGATGACAGGGTAGGCTCACCCCTCCACTTT	CATSDDRVGSPLHF
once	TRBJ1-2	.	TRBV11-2	TGTGCCAGCAGCTTAGACAGGGAATATGGCTACACCTTC	CASSLDREYGYTF
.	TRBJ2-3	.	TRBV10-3	TGTGCCATCTCGGCGAGCGACACAGATACGCAGTATTTT	CAISASDTDTQYF
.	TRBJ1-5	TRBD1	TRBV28	TGTGCCAGCAGGAGTTCCGGGACAGTCATCCGGGGGAATCAGCCCCAGCATTTT	CASRSSGTVIRGNQPQHF
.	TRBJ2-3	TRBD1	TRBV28	TGTGCCAGCAGTGAGCCGGGACAGGGGGCAAGAGATACGCAGTATTTT	CASSEPGQGARDTQYF
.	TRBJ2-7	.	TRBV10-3	TGTGCCAGTGGGGGAGGCGCGACCTACGAGCAGTACTTC	CASGGGATYEQYF
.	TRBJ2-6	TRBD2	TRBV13	TGTGCCACCCATTCCCGGGGGGCTGGGGCCAACGTCCTGACTTTC	CATHSRGAGANVLTF
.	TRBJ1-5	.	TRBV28	TGTGCCAGCAGTTTATTGTCGCAGGGGTCTAGCAATCAGCCCCAGCATTTT	CASSLLSQGSSNQPQHF
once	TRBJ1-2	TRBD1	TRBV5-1	TGCGCCAGCAGCCCGGGGACAGGGGCCATTGGCTACACCTTC	CASSPGTGAIGYTF
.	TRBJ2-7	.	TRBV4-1	TGCGCCAGCAGCCAAGTACTGGGGAGAAACTCCTACGAGCAGTACTTC	CASSQVLGRNSYEQYF
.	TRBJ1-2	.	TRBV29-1	TGCAGCGTTGAAGTCCCCACCAGAGGATACTATGGCTACACCTTC	CSVEVPTRGYYGYTF
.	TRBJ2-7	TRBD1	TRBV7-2	TGTGCCAGCAGCGTGACAGGGGGTCCCTACGAGCAGTACTTC	CASSVTGGPYEQYF
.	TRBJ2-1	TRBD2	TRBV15	TGTGCCACCAGCAGCGGGCTAGCGGACAATGAGCAGTTCTTC	CATSSGLADNEQFF
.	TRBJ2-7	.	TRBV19	TGTGCCAGTAGCCCTTACGAGCAGTACTTC	CASSPYEQYF
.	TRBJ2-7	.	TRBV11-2	TGTGCCAGCAGCTTAGATAGAGCCCTCCCAGGTTTCGAGCAGTACTTC	CASSLDRALPGFEQYF
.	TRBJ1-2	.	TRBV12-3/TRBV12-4	TGTGCCAGCAGTTTAGACAGGGATTTTGGCTACACCTTC	CASSLDRDFGYTF
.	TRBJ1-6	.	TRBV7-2	TGTGCCAGCAGCCTAGGATCTCGGGGAGACGGTAATTCACCCCTCCACTTT	CASSLGSRGDGNSPLHF